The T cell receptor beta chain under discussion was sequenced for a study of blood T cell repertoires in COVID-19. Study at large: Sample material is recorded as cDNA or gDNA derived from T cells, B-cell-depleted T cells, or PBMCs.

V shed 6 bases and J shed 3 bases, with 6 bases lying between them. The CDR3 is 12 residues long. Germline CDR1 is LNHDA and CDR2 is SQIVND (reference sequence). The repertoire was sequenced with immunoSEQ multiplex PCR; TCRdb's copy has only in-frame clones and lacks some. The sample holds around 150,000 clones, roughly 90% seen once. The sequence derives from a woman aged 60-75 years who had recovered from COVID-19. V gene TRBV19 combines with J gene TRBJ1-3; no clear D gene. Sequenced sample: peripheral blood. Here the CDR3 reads CASSSGGNTIYF. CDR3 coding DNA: TGTGCCAGTAGCTCCGGTGGAAACACCATATATTTT.